This passage covers 25 T cell receptor beta chains from one sample sequenced in a study of T-cell memory formation after mild COVID-19. TCRdb used MiXCR to reprocess the 5' RACE reads, holding one entry per CDR3 protein. The table has around 370,000 distinct CDR3 sequences, under 25% seen once; the top ten hold about 12%. Material for sequencing was PBMCs or a T cell subset sorted from them (not recorded which). These receptors were taken from an adult woman who had mild COVID-19 (a few samples of this study predate the infection). Cell type and time point are not known.

This clonotype was seen only a few times. This could be a read error, since a much larger clone is one nucleotide away. The DNA for the CDR3 is TGTGCCAGCAGGTACCGGGAGAACACTGAAGCTTTCTTT. This translates into CASRYRENTEAFF. The chain uses TRBV5-5 and TRBJ1-1; no definite D call. CDR1 is SGHKS and CDR2 is YYEKEE in the germline V gene (reference sequence). Trimming left V 5 bases short and J 1 base short, with 9 bases between. The CDR3 is made up of 13 amino acids.

This clonotype showed up just a few times. This chain connects TRBV6-1 to TRBJ1-1; D is uncertain. Germline V lookup: CDR1 MNHNS, CDR2 SASEGT. The germline V and J ends were trimmed by 9 bases and 1 base, with 12 bases remaining between them. The CDR3 is 13 residues long. The CDR3 sequence: CASLRGENTEAFF. CDR3 in DNA: TGTGCCAGTCTCCGGGGAGAGAACACTGAAGCTTTCTTT.

This clonotype was recorded many times. The V gene is TRBV5-1, the J gene TRBJ1-1; D is unresolved. This CDR3 comprises 15 residues. The V gene's germline CDR1 is SGHRS and CDR2 YFSETQ. V lost 0 bases and J lost 0, with 9 bases in between. The CDR3 is CASSLETDMNTEAFF. CDR3 bases: TGCGCCAGCAGCTTGGAAACAGATATGAACACTGAAGCTTTCTTT.

The rearrangement links TRBV6-5 to TRBJ2-7, with D perhaps matching TRBD2 (6 bases). V was cut by 6 bases and J by 3 bases, with 15 bases left in between. Germline loops: CDR1 MNHEY, CDR2 SVGAGI. The CDR3 is 14 amino acids. In DNA form, the CDR3 reads TGTGCCAGCAGCCAGACTAGGCGGGACTACGAGCAGTACTTC. It is translated as CASSQTRRDYEQYF.

This clonotype was seen a handful of times. The chain has TRBV5-6 and TRBJ2-7; D might be TRBD2 (5 bases). Trimming removed 7 bases at V and 3 bases at J, with 20 bases between. CDR3 length: 15 residues. The germline gives CDR1 SGHDT, CDR2 YYEEEE. CDR3 loop: CASGYRGGGIYEQYF. The DNA for the CDR3 is TGTGCCAGCGGATACCGGGGTGGTGGGATCTACGAGCAGTACTTC.

The V gene is TRBV29-1, the J gene TRBJ2-7, with 9 positions matching TRBD2. The CDR3 runs 13 residues. V shed 6 bases, J shed 0 bases, and the junction held 3 bases outside the gene matches. Looked up from germline, CDR1 is SQVTM and CDR2 is ANQGSEA. CDR3 DNA: TGCAGCGTGCTAGCGGGGAGCTCCTACGAGCAGTACTTC. It is translated as CSVLAGSSYEQYF.

The chain joins TRBV5-1 to TRBJ2-1, with 8 bases that match TRBD2. The CDR3 loop spans 14 amino acids. The V and J ends lost 6 bases and 3 bases, in that order; junction bases with no gene match: 5. CDR1 is SGHRS, CDR2 YFSETQ, per germline. The CDR3 is CASTSGSIYNEQFF. Written as DNA, the CDR3 is TGCGCCAGCACCAGCGGGAGTATCTACAATGAGCAGTTCTTC.

This sequence joins TRBV3-1 and TRBJ2-1; D is ambiguous. Per the germline V gene, CDR1 is LGHDT and CDR2 is YNNKEL (reference sequence). The CDR3 runs to 12 residues. V was cut by 4 bases and J by 9 bases, with 10 bases left in between. The CDR3 region is CASSLLAVEQFF. DNA for the CDR3: TGTGCCAGCAGCCTCCTCGCTGTTGAGCAGTTCTTC.

This clonotype was seen only a few times. The rearrangement joins TRBV6-2 or TRBV6-3 to TRBJ2-6, with D perhaps matching TRBD2 (5 bases). The CDR3 spans 16 residues. V gave up 0 bases and J gave up 2 bases, with 8 bases separating them. Germline V gene data show CDR1 as MNHEY and CDR2 as SVGEGT. CDR3 bases: TGTGCCAGCAGTTACTCTCGGGAAGCTGGGGCCAACGTCCTGACTTTC. Amino acid sequence: CASSYSREAGANVLTF.

This clonotype was seen more than once but under ten times. The chain carries TRBV20-1 and TRBJ1-2; no definite D call. Trimming cost V 2 bases and J 4 bases, with 11 bases left between them. The CDR3 runs 13 residues. Germline V gene data show CDR1 as DFQATT and CDR2 as SNEGSKA (reference sequence). Here the CDR3 reads CSARSEMGYGYTF. Written as DNA, the CDR3 is TGCAGTGCTAGATCCGAAATGGGCTATGGCTACACCTTC.

In its sample, this clonotype was seen a few times. The chain joins TRBV12-3 or TRBV12-4 to TRBJ2-3, with D perhaps matching TRBD1 or TRBD2 (5 bases each). The CDR3 spans 15 residues. V lost 3 bases, J lost 0 bases, and 10 bases lay in between. CDR3 bases: TGTGCCAGCAGTTTGACGGGGCTTAGCACAGATACGCAGTATTTT. It is translated as CASSLTGLSTDTQYF.

The chain combines TRBV3-1 with TRBJ2-7; perhaps TRBD2 as D (6 bases). Germline-derived CDR1 and CDR2 are LGHDT and YNNKEL (reference sequence). The CDR3 spans 15 residues. Trimming removed 1 base at V and 1 base at J, with 11 bases between. CDR3 nucleotides: TGTGCCAGCAGCCAAGTACACGGGGGTTCCTACGAGCAGTACTTC. Protein sequence: CASSQVHGGSYEQYF.

The chain employs TRBV10-2 and TRBJ1-3, with D hard to call. CDR3 size: 15 residues. Germline V gene sequence: CDR1 WSHSY, CDR2 SAAADI. Between the trimmed V and J ends, which lost 9 bases and 0 bases, there was a span of 15 bases. CDR3 coding DNA: TGCGCCAGTGGAGTCGGACCCAACTCTGGAAACACCATATATTTT. Protein product: CASGVGPNSGNTIYF.

This clonotype was seen a few times. The chain couples TRBV12-3 or TRBV12-4 to TRBJ2-1; D is ambiguous. The CDR3 extends over 13 amino acids. V gave up 8 bases and J gave up 4 bases, with 12 bases separating them. The CDR3 sequence: CASSRAEYNEQFF. The CDR3 nucleotides read TGTGCCAGCTCCCGGGCGGAATACAATGAGCAGTTCTTC.

The rearrangement links TRBV11-3 to TRBJ2-3; the match to TRBD2 covers 8 bases. CDR3 length: 14 residues. V lost 8 bases, J lost 0 bases, and 4 bases stayed unmatched. Germline V gives CDR1 SGHNT, CDR2 YENEEA. In DNA, the CDR3 is TGTGCCAGCGGGACTAGTTCTAGCACAGATACGCAGTATTTT. Translated: CASGTSSSTDTQYF.

This clonotype was recorded at least ten times. A read error may be the cause here, since a much bigger clone is one base away. The V call is TRBV12-3 or TRBV12-4, the J call TRBJ2-7, with 9 bases identical to TRBD1. This CDR3 has 13 amino acids. V lost 8 bases, J lost 2 bases, and 4 bases stayed unmatched. The CDR3 loop is CASHWTGAYEQYF. The CDR3 DNA is TGTGCCAGCCATTGGACAGGGGCCTACGAGCAGTACTTC.

The genes are TRBV12-3 or TRBV12-4 and TRBJ2-7; D may correspond to TRBD1 or TRBD2 (5 bases each). This CDR3 spans 12 amino acids. Deletions cut 6 bases from V and 0 bases from J, with 6 bases between. CDR3 bases: TGTGCCAGCAGGAGGGGCTCCTACGAGCAGTACTTC. Amino acid sequence: CASRRGSYEQYF.

This clonotype was counted between two and nine times. This chain connects TRBV4-3 to TRBJ2-1; D possibly corresponds to TRBD2 (6 bases). The germline V gene has CDR1 LGHNA and CDR2 YSLEER. The CDR3 contains 15 residues. V was cut by 3 bases and J by 0 bases, with 9 bases left in between. The CDR3, as DNA: TGCGCCAGCAGCCACGGAGGGAGCTCCTACAATGAGCAGTTCTTC. This translates into CASSHGGSSYNEQFF.

The chain is built from TRBV20-1 and TRBJ2-5; 10 positions agree with TRBD2. Germline CDR1 DFQATT, CDR2 SNEGSKA (reference sequence). This CDR3 has 16 amino acids. The junction had 7 bases not matched to a gene; V was cut back by 3 bases and J by 0 bases. The CDR3 loop reads CSARPTSGTDQETQYF. The CDR3 DNA follows: TGCAGTGCTAGGCCCACTAGCGGGACCGACCAAGAGACCCAGTACTTC.

The chain recombines TRBV7-9 with TRBJ1-1, with D perhaps matching TRBD1 (5 bases). This CDR3 has 11 amino acids. V dropped 4 bases and J dropped 11 bases, with 11 bases sitting between them. Germline CDR1 SEHNR, CDR2 FQNEAQ (reference sequence). CDR3 region: CASSSLGEAFF. For the CDR3, the DNA is TGTGCCAGCAGCTCCCTGGGGGAGGCTTTCTTT.

The rearrangement links TRBV24-1 to TRBJ2-1, with 9 bases matching TRBD2. Germline lookup yields CDR1 KGHDR and CDR2 SFDVKD. The CDR3 consists of 16 residues. J was trimmed by 2 bases and V by 3 bases; bases with no gene match: 4. The CDR3 DNA sequence: TGTGCCACCAGTGATCTTAGCGGGAGCCCCTACAATGAGCAGTTCTTC. Protein product: CATSDLSGSPYNEQFF.

This sequence joins TRBV20-1 and TRBJ1-1, with D unresolved. The V end lost 5 bases, the J end lost 3 bases, and 16 bases lay between the germline ends. There are 14 residues in the CDR3. Germline-derived CDR1 and CDR2 are DFQATT and SNEGSKA (reference sequence). CDR3 sequence: CSAHHRAGYTEAFF. The CDR3 nucleotides are TGCAGTGCTCATCACCGGGCCGGTTACACTGAAGCTTTCTTT.

The J gene is TRBJ1-1, the V gene TRBV5-1, with D tentatively TRBD1 (5 bases). The germline CDR1 and CDR2 sequences are SGHRS and YFSETQ. Deletions cut 0 bases from V and 2 bases from J, with 20 bases between. This CDR3 is built from 18 residues. CDR3 DNA sequence: TGCGCCAGCAGCTTGGTAGGGGCAGGACTTGGGACCAACACTGAAGCTTTCTTT. Translating it yields CASSLVGAGLGTNTEAFF.

The gene calls are TRBV7-3 and TRBJ1-2, with TRBD1 identical over 7 bases. Germline V gives CDR1 SGHTA, CDR2 FQGTGA. Germline trimming cut 3 bases from V and 5 bases from J; bases unmatched to any gene: 9. The CDR3 has 15 residues. The CDR3 here is CASSFSPTGKYGYTF. As DNA, the CDR3 is TGTGCCAGCAGCTTCTCGCCGACAGGGAAGTATGGCTACACCTTC.

DNA for the CDR3: TGTGCCAGCAGCTTAGGAGGGACGCTGAACACTGAAGCTTTCTTT. It translates to CASSLGGTLNTEAFF. The V call is TRBV7-6, the J call TRBJ1-1, with D maybe TRBD1 (5 bases). The V gene lost 1 base and the J gene lost 0 bases, with 9 bases spanning the gap. The CDR3 totals 15 residues. Per the germline V gene, CDR1 is SGHVS and CDR2 is FNYEAQ.